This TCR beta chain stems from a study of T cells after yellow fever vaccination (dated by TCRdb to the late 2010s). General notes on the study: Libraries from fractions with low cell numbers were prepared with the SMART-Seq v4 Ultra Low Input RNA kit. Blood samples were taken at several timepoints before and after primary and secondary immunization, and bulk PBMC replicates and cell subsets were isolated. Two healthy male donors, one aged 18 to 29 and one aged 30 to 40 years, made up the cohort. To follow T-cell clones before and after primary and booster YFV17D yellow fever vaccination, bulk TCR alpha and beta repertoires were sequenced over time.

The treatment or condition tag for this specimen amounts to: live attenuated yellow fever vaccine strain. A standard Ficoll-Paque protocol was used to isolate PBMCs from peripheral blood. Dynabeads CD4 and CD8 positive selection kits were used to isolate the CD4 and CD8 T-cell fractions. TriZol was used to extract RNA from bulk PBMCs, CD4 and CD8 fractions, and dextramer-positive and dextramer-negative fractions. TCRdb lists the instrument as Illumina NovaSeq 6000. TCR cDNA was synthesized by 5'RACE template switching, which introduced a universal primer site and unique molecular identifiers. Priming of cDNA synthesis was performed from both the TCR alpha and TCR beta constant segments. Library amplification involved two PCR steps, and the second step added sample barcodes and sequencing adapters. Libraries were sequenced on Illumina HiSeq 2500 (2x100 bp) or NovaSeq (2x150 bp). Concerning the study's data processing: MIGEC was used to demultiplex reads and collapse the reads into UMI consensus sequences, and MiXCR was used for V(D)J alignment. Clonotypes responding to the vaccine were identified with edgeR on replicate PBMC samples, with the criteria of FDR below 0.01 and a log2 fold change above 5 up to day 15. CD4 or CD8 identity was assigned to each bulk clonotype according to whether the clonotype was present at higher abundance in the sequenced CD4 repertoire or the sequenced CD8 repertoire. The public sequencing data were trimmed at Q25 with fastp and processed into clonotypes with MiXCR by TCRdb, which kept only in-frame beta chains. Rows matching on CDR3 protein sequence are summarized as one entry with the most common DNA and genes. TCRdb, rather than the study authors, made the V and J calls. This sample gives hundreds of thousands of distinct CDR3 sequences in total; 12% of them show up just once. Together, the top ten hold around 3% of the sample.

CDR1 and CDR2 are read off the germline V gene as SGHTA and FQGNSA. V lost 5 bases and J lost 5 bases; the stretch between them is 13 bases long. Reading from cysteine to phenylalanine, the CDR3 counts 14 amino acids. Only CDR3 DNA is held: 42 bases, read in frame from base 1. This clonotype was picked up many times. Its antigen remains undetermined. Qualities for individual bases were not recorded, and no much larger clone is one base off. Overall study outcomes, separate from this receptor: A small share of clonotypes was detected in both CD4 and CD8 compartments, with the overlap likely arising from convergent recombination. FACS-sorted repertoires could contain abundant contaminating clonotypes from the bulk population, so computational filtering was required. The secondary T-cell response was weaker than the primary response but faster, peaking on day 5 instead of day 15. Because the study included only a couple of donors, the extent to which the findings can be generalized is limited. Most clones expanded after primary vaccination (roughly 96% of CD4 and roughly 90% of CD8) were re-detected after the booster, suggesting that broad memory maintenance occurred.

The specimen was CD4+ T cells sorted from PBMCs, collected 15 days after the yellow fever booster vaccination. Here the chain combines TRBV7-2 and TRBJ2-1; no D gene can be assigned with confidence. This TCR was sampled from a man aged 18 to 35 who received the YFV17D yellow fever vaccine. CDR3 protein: CASSRLVRNNEQFF. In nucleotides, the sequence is TGTGCCAGCAGCCGTCTGGTCAGGAACAATGAGCAGTTCTTC. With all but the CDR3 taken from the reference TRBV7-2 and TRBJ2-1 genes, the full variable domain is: GAGVSQSPSNKVTEKGKDVELRCDPISGHTALYWYRQSLGQGLEFLIYFQGNSAPDKSGLPSDRFSAERTGGSVSTLTIQRTQQEDSAVYLCASSRLVRNNEQFFGPGTRLTVL.